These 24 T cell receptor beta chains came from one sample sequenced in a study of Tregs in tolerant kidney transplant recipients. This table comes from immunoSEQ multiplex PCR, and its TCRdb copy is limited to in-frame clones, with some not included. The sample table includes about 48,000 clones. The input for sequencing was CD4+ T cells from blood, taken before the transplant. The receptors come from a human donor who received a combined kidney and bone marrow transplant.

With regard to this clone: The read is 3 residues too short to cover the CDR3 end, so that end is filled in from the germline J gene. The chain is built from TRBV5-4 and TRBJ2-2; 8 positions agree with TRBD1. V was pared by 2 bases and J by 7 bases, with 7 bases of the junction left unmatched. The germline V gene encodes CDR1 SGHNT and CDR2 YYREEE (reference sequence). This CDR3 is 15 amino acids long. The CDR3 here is CASSLMTGADGELFF. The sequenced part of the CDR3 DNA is TGTGCCAGCAGCTTAATGACAGGGGCCGACGGGGAG.

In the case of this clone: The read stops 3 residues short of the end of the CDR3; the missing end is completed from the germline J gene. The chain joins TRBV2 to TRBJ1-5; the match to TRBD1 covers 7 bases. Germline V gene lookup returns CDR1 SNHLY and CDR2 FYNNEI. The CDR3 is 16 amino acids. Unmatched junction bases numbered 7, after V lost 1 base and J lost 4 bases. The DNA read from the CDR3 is TGTGCCAGCAGTGAAGAAGTCGCAGGGGGGAATCAGCCC. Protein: CASSEEVAGGNQP. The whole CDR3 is CASSEEVAGGNQPQHF.

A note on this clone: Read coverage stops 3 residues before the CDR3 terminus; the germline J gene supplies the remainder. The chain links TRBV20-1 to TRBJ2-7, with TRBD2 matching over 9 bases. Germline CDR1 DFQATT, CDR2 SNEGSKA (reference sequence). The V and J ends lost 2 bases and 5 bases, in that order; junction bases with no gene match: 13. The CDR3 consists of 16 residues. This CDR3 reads CSARTQGREGLNEQYF. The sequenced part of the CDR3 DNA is TGCAGTGCTAGAACCCAAGGGCGGGAGGGCCTAAACGAG.

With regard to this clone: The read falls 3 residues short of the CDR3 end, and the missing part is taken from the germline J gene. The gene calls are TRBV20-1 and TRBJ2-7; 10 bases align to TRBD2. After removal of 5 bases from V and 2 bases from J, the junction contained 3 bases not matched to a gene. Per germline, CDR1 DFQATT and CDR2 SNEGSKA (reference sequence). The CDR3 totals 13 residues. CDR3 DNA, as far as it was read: TGCAGTGCTTCTCTAGCGGGAGCCTACGAG. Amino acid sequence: CSASLAGAYE. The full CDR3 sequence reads CSASLAGAYEQYF.

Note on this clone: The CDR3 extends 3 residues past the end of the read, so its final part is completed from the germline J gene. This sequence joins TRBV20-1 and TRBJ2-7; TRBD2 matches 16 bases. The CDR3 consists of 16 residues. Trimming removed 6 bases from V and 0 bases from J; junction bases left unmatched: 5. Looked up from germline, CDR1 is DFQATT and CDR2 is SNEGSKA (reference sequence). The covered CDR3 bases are TGCAGTGCCCCGGGGACTAGCGGGAGGGCCTCCTACGAG. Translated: CSAPGTSGRASYE. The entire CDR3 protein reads CSAPGTSGRASYEQYF.

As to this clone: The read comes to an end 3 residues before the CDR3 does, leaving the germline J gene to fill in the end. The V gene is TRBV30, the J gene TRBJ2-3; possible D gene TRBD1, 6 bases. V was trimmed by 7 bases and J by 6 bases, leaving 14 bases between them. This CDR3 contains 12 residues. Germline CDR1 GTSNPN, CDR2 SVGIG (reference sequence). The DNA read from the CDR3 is TGTGCCTTTACAGGGAGCCGGGATACG. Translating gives CAFTGSRDT. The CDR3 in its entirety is CAFTGSRDTQYF.

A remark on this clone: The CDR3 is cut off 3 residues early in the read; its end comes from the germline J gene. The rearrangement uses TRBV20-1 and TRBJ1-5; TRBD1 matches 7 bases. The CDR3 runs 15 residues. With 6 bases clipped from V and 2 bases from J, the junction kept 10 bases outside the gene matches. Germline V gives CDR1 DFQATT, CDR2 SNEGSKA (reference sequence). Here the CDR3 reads CSAQKGASGNQPQHF. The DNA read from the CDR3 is TGCAGTGCGCAGAAGGGGGCTTCGGGCAATCAGCCC.

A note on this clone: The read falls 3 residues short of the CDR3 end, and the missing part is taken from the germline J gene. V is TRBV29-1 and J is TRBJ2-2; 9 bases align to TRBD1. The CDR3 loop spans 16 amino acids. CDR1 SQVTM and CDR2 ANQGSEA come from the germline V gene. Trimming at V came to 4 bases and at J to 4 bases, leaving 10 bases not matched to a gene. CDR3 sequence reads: CSVGDRVGSGTGELFF. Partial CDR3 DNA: TGCAGCGTTGGGGACAGGGTCGGATCTGGCACCGGGGAG.

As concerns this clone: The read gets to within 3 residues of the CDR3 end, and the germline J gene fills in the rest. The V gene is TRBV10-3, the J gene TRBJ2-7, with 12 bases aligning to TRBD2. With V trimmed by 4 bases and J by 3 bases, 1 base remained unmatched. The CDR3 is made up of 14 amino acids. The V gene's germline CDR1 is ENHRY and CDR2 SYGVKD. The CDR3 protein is CAISGTSGNYEQYF. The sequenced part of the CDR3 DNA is TGTGCCATCAGTGGGACTAGCGGGAACTACGAG.

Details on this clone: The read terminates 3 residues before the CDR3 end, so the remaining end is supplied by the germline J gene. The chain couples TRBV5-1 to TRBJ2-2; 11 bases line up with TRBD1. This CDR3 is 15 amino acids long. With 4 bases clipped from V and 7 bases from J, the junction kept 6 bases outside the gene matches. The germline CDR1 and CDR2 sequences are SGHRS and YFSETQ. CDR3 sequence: CASSDGTGGFGELFF. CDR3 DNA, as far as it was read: TGCGCCAGCAGCGACGGGACAGGGGGTTTCGGGGAG.

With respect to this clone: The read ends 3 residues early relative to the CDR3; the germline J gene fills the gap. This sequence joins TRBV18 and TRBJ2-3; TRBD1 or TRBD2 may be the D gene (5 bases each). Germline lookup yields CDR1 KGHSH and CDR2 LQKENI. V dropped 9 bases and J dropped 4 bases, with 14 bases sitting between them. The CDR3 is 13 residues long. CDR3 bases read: TGTGCCAGTACTCCAGGGAGCCCAGATACG. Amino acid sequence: CASTPGSPDT. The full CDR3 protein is CASTPGSPDTQYF.

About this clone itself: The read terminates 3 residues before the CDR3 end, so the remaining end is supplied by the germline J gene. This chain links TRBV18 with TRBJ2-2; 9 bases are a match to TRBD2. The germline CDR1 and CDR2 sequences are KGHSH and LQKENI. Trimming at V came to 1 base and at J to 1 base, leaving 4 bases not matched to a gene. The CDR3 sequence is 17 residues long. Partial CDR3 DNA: TGTGCCAGCTCACCACATCCACTAGCGGGGAACACCGGGGAG. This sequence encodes CASSPHPLAGNTGE. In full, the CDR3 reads CASSPHPLAGNTGELFF.

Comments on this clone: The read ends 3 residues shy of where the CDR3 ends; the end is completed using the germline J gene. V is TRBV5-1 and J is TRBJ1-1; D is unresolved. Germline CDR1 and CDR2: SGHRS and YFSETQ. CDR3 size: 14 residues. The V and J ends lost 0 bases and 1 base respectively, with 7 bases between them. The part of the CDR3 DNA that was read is TGCGCCAGCAGCTTGGCCCCAGGGAACACTGAA. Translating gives CASSLAPGNTE. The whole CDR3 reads CASSLAPGNTEAFF.

The CDR3 reads CASSESRVSETQYF. The CDR3 bases that were read are TGTGCCAGCAGTGAGTCGCGGGTCTCAGAGACC. J is TRBJ2-5 and V is TRBV2, with D possibly TRBD2 on 5 matching bases. The read terminates 3 residues before the CDR3 end, so the remaining end is supplied by the germline J gene. Germline CDR1 reads SNHLY; CDR2 reads FYNNEI. The V end lost 3 bases, the J end lost 4 bases, and 12 bases lay between the germline ends. The CDR3 sequence is 14 residues long.

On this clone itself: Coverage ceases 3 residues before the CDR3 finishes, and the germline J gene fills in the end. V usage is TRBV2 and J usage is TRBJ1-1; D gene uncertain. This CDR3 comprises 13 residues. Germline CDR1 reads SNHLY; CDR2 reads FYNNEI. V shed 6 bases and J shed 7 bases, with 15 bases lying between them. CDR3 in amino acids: CASSKEGSSEAFF. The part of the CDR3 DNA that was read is TGTGCCAGCAGCAAAGAGGGCAGTAGTGAA.

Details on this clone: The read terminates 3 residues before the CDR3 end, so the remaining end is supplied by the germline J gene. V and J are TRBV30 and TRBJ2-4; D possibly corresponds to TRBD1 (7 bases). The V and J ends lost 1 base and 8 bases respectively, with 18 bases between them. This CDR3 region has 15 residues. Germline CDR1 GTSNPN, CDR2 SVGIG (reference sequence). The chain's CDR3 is CAWSAGGTLGDIQYF. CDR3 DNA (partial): TGTGCCTGGAGTGCAGGGGGGACATTAGGCGACATT.

CDR3 region: CASSLGLAGPDTQYF. The CDR3 bases that were read are TGTGCCAGCAGCTTAGGACTAGCGGGACCAGATACG. The chain combines TRBV7-8 with TRBJ2-3; TRBD2 matches at 11 bases. The CDR3 extends 3 residues past the end of the read, so its final part is completed from the germline J gene. V lost 1 base, J lost 4 bases, and 1 base stayed unmatched. This CDR3 spans 15 amino acids. The germline gives CDR1 SGHVS, CDR2 FQNEAQ. Using reference TRBV7-8 and TRBJ2-3 for the parts outside the CDR3, the full variable domain is GAGVSQSPRYKVAKRGQDVALRCDPISGHVSLFWYQQALGQGPEFLTYFQNEAQLDKSGLPSDRFFAERPEGSVSTLKIQRTQQEDSAVYLCASSLGLAGPDTQYFGPGTRLTVL.

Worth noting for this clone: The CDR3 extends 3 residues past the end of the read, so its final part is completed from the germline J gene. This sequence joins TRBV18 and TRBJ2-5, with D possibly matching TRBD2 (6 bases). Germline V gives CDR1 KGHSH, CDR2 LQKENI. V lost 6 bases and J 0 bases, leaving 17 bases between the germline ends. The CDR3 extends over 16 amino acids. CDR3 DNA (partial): TGTGCCAGCTCCCGGGTCCGGGGGACGAACCAAGAGACC. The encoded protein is CASSRVRGTNQET. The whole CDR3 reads CASSRVRGTNQETQYF.

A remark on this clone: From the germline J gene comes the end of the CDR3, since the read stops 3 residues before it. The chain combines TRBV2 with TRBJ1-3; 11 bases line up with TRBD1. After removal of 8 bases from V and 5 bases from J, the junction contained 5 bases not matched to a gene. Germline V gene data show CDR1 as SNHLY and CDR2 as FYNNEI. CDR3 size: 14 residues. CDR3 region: CASGDRGRRNTIYF. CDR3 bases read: TGTGCCAGCGGGGACAGGGGGAGAAGAAACACC. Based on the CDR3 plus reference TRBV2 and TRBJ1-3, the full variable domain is EPEVTQTPSHQVTQMGQEVILRCVPISNHLYFYWYRQILGQKVEFLVSFYNNEISEKSEIFDDQFSVERPDGSNFTLKIRSTKLEDSAMYFCASGDRGRRNTIYFGEGSWLTVV.

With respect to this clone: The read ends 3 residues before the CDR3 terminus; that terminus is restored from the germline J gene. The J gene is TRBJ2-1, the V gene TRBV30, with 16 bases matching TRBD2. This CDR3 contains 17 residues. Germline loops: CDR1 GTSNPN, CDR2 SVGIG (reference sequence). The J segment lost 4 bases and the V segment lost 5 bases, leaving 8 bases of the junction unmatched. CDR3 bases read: TGTGCCTGGTCGGGACTAGCGGGAGGGGGCCTGTACAATGAG. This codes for CAWSGLAGGGLYNE. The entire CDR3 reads CAWSGLAGGGLYNEQFF.

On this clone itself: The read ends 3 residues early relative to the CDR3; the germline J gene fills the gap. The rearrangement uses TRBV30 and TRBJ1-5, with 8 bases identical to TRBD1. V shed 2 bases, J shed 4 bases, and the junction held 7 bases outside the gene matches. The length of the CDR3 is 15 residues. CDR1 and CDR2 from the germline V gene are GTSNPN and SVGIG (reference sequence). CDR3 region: CAWSLDRGGNQPQHF. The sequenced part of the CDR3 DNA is TGTGCCTGGAGTTTAGACAGGGGTGGGAATCAGCCC.

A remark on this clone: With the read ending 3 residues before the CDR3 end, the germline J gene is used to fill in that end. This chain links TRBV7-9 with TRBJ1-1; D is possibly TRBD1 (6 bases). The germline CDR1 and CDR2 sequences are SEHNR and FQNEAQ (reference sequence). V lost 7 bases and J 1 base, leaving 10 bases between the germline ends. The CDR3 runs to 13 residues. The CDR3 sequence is CASTGGGNTEAFF. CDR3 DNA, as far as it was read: TGTGCCAGCACCGGAGGGGGGAACACTGAA.

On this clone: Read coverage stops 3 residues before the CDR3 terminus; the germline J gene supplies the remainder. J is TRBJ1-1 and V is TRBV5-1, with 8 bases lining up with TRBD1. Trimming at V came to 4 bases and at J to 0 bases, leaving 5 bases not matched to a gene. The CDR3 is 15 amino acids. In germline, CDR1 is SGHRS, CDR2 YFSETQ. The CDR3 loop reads CASSPDRGLNTEAFF. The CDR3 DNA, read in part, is TGCGCCAGCAGCCCCGACAGGGGACTGAACACTGAA.

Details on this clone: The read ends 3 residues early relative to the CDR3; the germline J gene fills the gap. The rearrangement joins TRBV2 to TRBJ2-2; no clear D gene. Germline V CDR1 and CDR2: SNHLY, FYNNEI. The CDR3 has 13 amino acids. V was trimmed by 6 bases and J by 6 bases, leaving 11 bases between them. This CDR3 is CASRGTRPGELFF. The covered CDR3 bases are TGTGCCAGCAGGGGCACAAGGCCCGGGGAG.